This TCR beta chain was captured by sequencing in a study of beta chain features in type 1 diabetes. It was one heparinised blood draw, averaging roughly 0.11 L, that each donor gave. Markers CD45RO/CCR7/CD25/CD127/CD95/CD27 served to sort CD4+ naive, central memory, regulatory and stem cell-like memory cells. Every sorted population was more than 98% pure. Unmatched junction bases numbered 0, after V lost 5 bases and J lost 5 bases. The germline gives CDR1 MNHNY, CDR2 SVGAGI (reference sequence). This CDR3 is built from 13 residues. As every portion of the isolated RNA was reverse transcribed, the sequencing read expressed TCRB transcripts. Using immunoSEQ multiplex PCR, the repertoire was profiled, and TCRdb retains in-frame clones only, with some absent. The sample lists under 250,000 clones, approximately 15% seen once, with approximately 0.021% in the top ten. Study-wide findings and caveats: A closer apparent resemblance between naive, central memory and Treg TCRB repertoires was seen in patients than in healthy donors. Moderate yet significant TCRB CDR3 shortening was seen in Type 1 diabetes patients in all four CD4+ subsets.

In regard to this clone: Its specificity is unknown.

The sample taken for sequencing was naive CD4+ T cells from blood. This clonotype originated in a man aged 25-40 years with type 1 diabetes. The rearrangement links TRBV6-6 to TRBJ1-5; 10 nucleotides line up with TRBD1. The DNA for the CDR3 is TGTGCCAGCAGTGGACAGGGGGATCAGCCCCAGCATTTT. Protein product: CASSGQGDQPQHF.